The 25 T cell receptor beta chains reported below all come from one sample, sequenced in a study of blood T cells in healthy people across ages. Primers used in a second PCR of about 6 to 11 cycles were a sample-barcoded 5' primer and a J-beta primer mix. TCRdb re-derived calls from the 5' RACE reads in MiXCR, one entry per CDR3 protein. The sample shows approximately 880,000 distinct CDR3 sequences, roughly 50% of them seen only once. The specimen was blood. Every receptor here comes from a man aged 25-45 years in good health.

V is TRBV30 and J is TRBJ1-5; D call uncertain. This CDR3 region has 13 residues. Looked up from germline, CDR1 is GTSNPN and CDR2 is SVGIG (reference sequence). Trimming stripped 1 base from V and 5 bases from J, with 9 bases between. The CDR3 sequence is CAWSGSQDQPQHF. Here the CDR3 DNA reads TGTGCCTGGAGTGGCTCCCAGGATCAGCCCCAGCATTTT.

The chain links TRBV7-2 to TRBJ1-4; D not certain. Germline V gene lookup returns CDR1 SGHTA and CDR2 FQGNSA. The CDR3 is 17 residues long. The V end lost 1 base, the J end lost 0 bases, and 12 bases lay between the germline ends. The CDR3 loop is CASSLVLRGATNEKLFF. The CDR3 DNA follows: TGTGCCAGCAGCTTAGTGTTGCGCGGAGCAACTAATGAAAAACTGTTTTTT. The full variable domain, rest sourced from reference TRBV7-2 and TRBJ1-4, is GAGVSQSPSNKVTEKGKDVELRCDPISGHTALYWYRQSLGQGLEFLIYFQGNSAPDKSGLPSDRFSAERTGGSVSTLTIQRTQQEDSAVYLCASSLVLRGATNEKLFFGSGTQLSVL.

The gene calls are TRBV10-3 and TRBJ2-5; D gene ambiguous. V dropped 4 bases and J dropped 4 bases, with 7 bases sitting between them. This CDR3 is built from 12 residues. Germline assignment: CDR1 ENHRY and CDR2 SYGVKD. Written as DNA, the CDR3 is TGTGCCATCAGTGTTAAAGGAGAGACCCAGTACTTC. Translation: CAISVKGETQYF.

There are a few counts of this clonotype. This chain joins TRBV7-2 and TRBJ2-5; 7 nucleotides line up with TRBD2. The CDR3 extends over 15 amino acids. The J segment lost 2 bases and the V segment lost 5 bases, leaving 8 bases of the junction unmatched. Germline V lookup: CDR1 SGHTA, CDR2 FQGNSA. The CDR3 nucleotides are TGTGCCAGCAGCGTCAGACTAGCCTCACAAGAGACCCAGTACTTC. It is translated as CASSVRLASQETQYF.

This chain joins TRBV29-1 and TRBJ1-2; D is ambiguous. The germline gives CDR1 SQVTM, CDR2 ANQGSEA. V was shortened by 3 bases and J by 6 bases, with 8 bases between the two germline ends. The CDR3 is 11 amino acids. CDR3 sequence reads: CSVDPANGYTF. In nucleotides, the CDR3 is TGCAGCGTTGACCCAGCAAATGGCTACACCTTC.

V and J are TRBV7-2 and TRBJ1-6; D uncertain. Per germline, CDR1 SGHTA and CDR2 FQGNSA. CDR3 length equals 13 residues. V lost 2 bases and J lost 7, with 6 bases in between. In DNA form, the CDR3 reads TGTGCCAGCAGCTTATTCGTGAATTCACCCCTCCACTTT. It encodes CASSLFVNSPLHF.

This clonotype was counted a single time. At one end, the junction sequence differs from germline, possibly due to a read error. This sequence joins TRBV20-1 and TRBJ2-7; D remains ambiguous. The DNA end favors TRBJ2-4, so the J call may be wrong. CDR1 DFQATT and CDR2 SNEGSKA come from the germline V gene (reference sequence). The CDR3 extends over 14 amino acids. The CDR3 sequence is CSARVGVGKTIQYF. The CDR3 DNA is TGCAGTGCTAGAGTAGGAGTGGGCAAAACCATTCAGTACTTC.

This clonotype was seen once. The CDR3 DNA reads TGTGCCAGCAGCCTCAATACAGGGGGCAGGACACCCCTCCACTTT. Its protein product is CASSLNTGGRTPLHF. The chain combines TRBV12-3 or TRBV12-4 with TRBJ1-6; TRBD1 agrees at 9 bases. This CDR3 region has 15 residues. Unmatched junction bases numbered 11, after V lost 6 bases and J lost 11 bases.

V is TRBV6-1 and J is TRBJ2-7; 7 nucleotides align to TRBD2. V lost 2 bases and J lost 1; bases outside the gene matches: 5. The CDR3 spans 15 residues. Germline lookup yields CDR1 MNHNS and CDR2 SASEGT. This CDR3 reads CASSEPASGSYEQYF. As DNA, the CDR3 is TGTGCCAGCAGTGAACCCGCTAGCGGTTCCTACGAGCAGTACTTC.

The genes are TRBV28 and TRBJ1-5, with D possibly being TRBD1 (5 bases). V was trimmed by 3 bases and J by 4 bases, leaving 13 bases between them. The CDR3 runs 15 residues. Germline values: CDR1 MDHEN, CDR2 SYDVKM. CDR3 coding DNA: TGTGCCAGCAGTTTTGCGGCAGGGAGAAATCAGCCCCAGCATTTT. Amino acid sequence: CASSFAAGRNQPQHF.

The genes are TRBV28 and TRBJ2-3, with TRBD2 identical over 7 bases. The J segment lost 2 bases and the V segment lost 7 bases, leaving 9 bases of the junction unmatched. CDR1 and CDR2 (germline): MDHEN, SYDVKM. The CDR3 is 15 amino acids. The CDR3 DNA reads as TGTGCCAGCACCCTCAGCGGGGAGGCCACAGATACGCAGTATTTT. Encoded protein: CASTLSGEATDTQYF.

This clonotype was detected ten times or more. A much bigger clone sits one base away, suggesting this may be a read error. This chain uses TRBV5-1 with TRBJ2-2; TRBD2 aligns across 7 bases. This CDR3 is built from 15 residues. Unmatched junction bases numbered 6, after V lost 2 bases and J lost 5 bases. Germline CDR1 SGHRS, CDR2 YFSETQ. The CDR3 loop reads CASSFNRAGTGELFF. The DNA of the CDR3 is TGCGCCAGCAGCTTTAATCGAGCGGGGACCGGGGAGCTGTTTTTT.

CDR3 region: CASSPGQGTSNQPQHF. The CDR3 coding sequence is TGTGCCAGCAGCCCCGGACAGGGGACCAGCAATCAGCCCCAGCATTTT. The chain couples TRBV3-1 to TRBJ1-5, with 9 bases lining up with TRBD1. This CDR3 is 16 amino acids long. The junction had 5 bases not matched to a gene; V was cut back by 4 bases and J by 1 base. Germline CDR1 is LGHDT and CDR2 is YNNKEL (reference sequence). Complete variable domain (other parts from reference TRBV3-1 and TRBJ1-5): DTAVSQTPKYLVTQMGNDKSIKCEQNLGHDTMYWYKQDSKKFLKIMFSYNNKELIINETVPNRFSPKSPDKAHLNLHINSLELGDSAVYFCASSPGQGTSNQPQHFGDGTRLSIL.

The V gene is TRBV6-2 or TRBV6-3, the J gene TRBJ2-1; D perhaps matches TRBD1 (5 bases). The CDR3 sequence is 13 residues long. CDR1 MNHEY and CDR2 SVGEGT come from the germline V gene. Between the trimmed V and J ends, which lost 6 bases and 5 bases, there was a span of 11 bases. The CDR3 DNA sequence: TGTGCCAGCAGACCTACAGGAAACAATGAGCAGTTCTTC. Amino acids: CASRPTGNNEQFF.

The V call is TRBV12-3 or TRBV12-4, the J call TRBJ2-5; D ambiguous. Near its end, the DNA agrees better with TRBJ2-7, so the J call may be wrong. CDR3 length: 13 amino acids. This chain's CDR3 is CASSLVVTYEQYF. For the CDR3, the DNA is TGTGCCAGCAGTTTAGTAGTAACTTACGAGCAGTACTTC.

This clonotype was counted a few times. The genes are TRBV20-1 and TRBJ2-7, with 11 bases fitting TRBD2. Germline CDR1 reads DFQATT; CDR2 reads SNEGSKA (reference sequence). Unmatched junction bases numbered 10, after V lost 6 bases and J lost 3 bases. CDR3 size: 15 residues. The CDR3, as DNA: TGCAGTGCAAAGGCCCCGACTAGCGGGAACTACGAGCAGTACTTC. Amino acid sequence: CSAKAPTSGNYEQYF.

The chain carries TRBV12-5 and TRBJ2-7; TRBD2 agrees at 8 bases. This CDR3 region has 14 residues. From germline, CDR1 is LGHNT and CDR2 FRNRAP. The V segment lost 1 base and the J segment 7 bases; nucleotides outside the gene matches: 6. The CDR3 here is CASGLDIGGDEQYF. CDR3 DNA: TGTGCTAGTGGTTTGGATATCGGGGGGGATGAGCAGTACTTC.

This chain joins TRBV20-1 and TRBJ2-3; TRBD2 aligns across 13 bases. CDR3 length equals 15 residues. Trimming at V came to 5 bases and at J to 2 bases, leaving 4 bases not matched to a gene. Germline CDR1 reads DFQATT; CDR2 reads SNEGSKA (reference sequence). CDR3 coding DNA: TGCAGTGCTCCCGGGACTAGCGGGGCCACAGATACGCAGTATTTT. It codes for CSAPGTSGATDTQYF.

This clonotype came up a few times. V and J are TRBV7-2 and TRBJ1-2; D is unresolved. V lost 2 bases, J lost 0 bases, and 16 bases lay in between. This CDR3 spans 17 amino acids. Germline values: CDR1 SGHTA, CDR2 FQGNSA. The CDR3 region is CASSLTGIPSSNYGYTF. The CDR3, as DNA: TGTGCCAGCAGCTTAACCGGGATCCCCTCTTCTAACTATGGCTACACCTTC.

This clonotype was detected only a few times. V usage is TRBV29-1 and J usage is TRBJ1-2, with D uncertain. The CDR3 loop spans 13 amino acids. Looked up from germline, CDR1 is SQVTM and CDR2 is ANQGSEA. With 3 bases removed from V and 6 bases from J, the gap between germline ends came to 14 bases. The CDR3 DNA is TGCAGCGTTGAGGATGGGGTAAACGATGGCTACACCTTC. This codes for CSVEDGVNDGYTF.

The chain recombines TRBV5-1 with TRBJ2-1; D is unclear. The CDR3 has 15 amino acids. The germline V gene encodes CDR1 SGHRS and CDR2 YFSETQ. The ends were cut back, 1 base at V and 4 bases at J, with 12 bases in the middle. The CDR3 coding sequence is TGCGCCAGCAGCTTGTACCCAGAAACATACAATGAGCAGTTCTTC. Protein sequence: CASSLYPETYNEQFF.

On this clonotype: A read error may explain this, as a much larger clone is one base away. The chain combines TRBV29-1 with TRBJ2-1, with D perhaps matching TRBD2 (5 bases). The germline V gene has CDR1 SQVTM and CDR2 ANQGSEA. The CDR3 length is 14 residues. V lost 7 bases and J lost 0, with 13 bases in between. Here the CDR3 reads CSGVTGSSYNEQFF. The CDR3 DNA reads TGCAGCGGTGTAACGGGGTCCTCCTACAATGAGCAGTTCTTC.

This chain joins TRBV10-3 and TRBJ2-4; D unresolved. V lost 3 bases, J lost 0 bases, and 9 bases lay in between. CDR3 length: 15 amino acids. CDR1 is ENHRY and CDR2 is SYGVKD in the germline V gene. The CDR3 bases are TGTGCCATCAGTGACCCCCATCTAGCCAAAAACATTCAGTACTTC. This codes for CAISDPHLAKNIQYF.

This clonotype was detected a few times. The chain has TRBV6-2 or TRBV6-3 and TRBJ1-4; 9 bases map to TRBD1. The CDR3 runs to 14 residues. V shed 7 bases and J 5 bases; nucleotides not matched to a gene: 5. Germline CDR1 reads MNHEY; CDR2 reads SVGEGT. The CDR3 reads CASNYGQGNEKLFF. Here the CDR3 DNA reads TGTGCCAGCAACTATGGACAGGGGAATGAAAAACTGTTTTTT.

The V gene is TRBV29-1, the J gene TRBJ2-1; D might be TRBD1 (5 bases). The end of the DNA aligns better with TRBJ2-7, so the J call may be wrong. CDR3 length equals 12 residues. Germline lookup yields CDR1 SQVTM and CDR2 ANQGSEA. The CDR3 loop is CSVATGVDEQYF. The CDR3 DNA reads as TGCAGCGTAGCTACAGGAGTCGACGAGCAGTACTTC.